This T cell receptor beta chain was sequenced in a study of PD-L1 blockade in urothelial cancer. Study as a whole: Between 0 and 3 prior chemotherapy regimens had been given to patients. Researchers looked at the blood 3 weeks (second dose) and 6 weeks after treatment began. T cells were recovered from blood samples at a median of 141,255.

A spike-in of synthetic TCR analog templates was added to each PCR. Measured with immunoSEQ multiplex PCR; TCRdb has only the in-frame clones, and not every one. The profile shows 45,000 to 50,000 clones, less than 85% of them singletons. This CDR3 region has 12 residues. Germline-derived CDR1 and CDR2 are SNHLY and FYNNEI. Trimming stripped 6 bases from V and 5 bases from J, with 10 bases between. The table lists this clone with a few counts. Time point: pretreatment peripheral blood. The source was PBMCs, collected around atezolizumab (anti-PD-L1) treatment. The TCR was taken from a man aged 65 to 79 with urothelial cancer. The chain recombines TRBV2 with TRBJ2-5; possibly TRBD1 for D (5 bases). CDR3 residues: CASRQGSETQYF. CDR3 bases: TGTGCCAGCAGGCAGGGCAGCGAGACCCAGTACTTC.